The text below deals with one T cell receptor beta chain. Its cognate antigen is unknown. Unique molecular identifiers featured in how the TCRbeta library was prepared. TCRdb passed the PCR reads through MiXCR, listing each CDR3 protein once. Here the sample spans about 870,000 distinct CDR3 sequences, under 20% being singletons. In germline, CDR1 is SNHLY, CDR2 FYNNEI. The length of the CDR3 is 17 residues. V was trimmed by 0 bases and J by 4 bases, leaving 17 bases between them. This sample is part of a study of T-cell reconstitution after alpha-beta-depleted transplantation in children. General study points: Some patients owed their high day-60 TCRbeta diversity to surviving recipient T cells and thymic progenitors. Among T cells one year after transplant, newly produced cells accounted for most counts and diversity. Expanded clones from the graft, numbering several hundred, reportedly supplied alpha-beta T cells about two months after transplant.

The sample was PBMCs, mostly from graft donor cells, taken 360 days after TCRalphabeta/CD19-depleted stem cell transplant. The J gene is TRBJ2-3, the V gene TRBV2, with D perhaps assigned TRBD1 or TRBD2 (5 bases each). This TCR was sampled from a male patient aged 5 to 17 who had a stem cell transplant for acute lymphoblastic leukemia, so the T cells may come from the graft donor. The CDR3, as DNA: TGTGCCAGCAGTGAAGCTTGGGGGAGATGGGGCGCAGATACGCAGTATTTT. It encodes CASSEAWGRWGADTQYF.